This entry features one T cell receptor beta chain sequence. Its target is not known. The CDR3 extends over 14 amino acids. Both 60 Vbeta primers and 13 Jbeta primers went into the PCR. Profiling relied on immunoSEQ multiplex PCR, and the TCRdb table lists in-frame clones only, not all of them. The data show under 85,000 clones, with 60% to 80% seen just once and around 17% held by the top ten. The data were obtained in a study of cytomegalovirus exposure and HLA in healthy donors. Study-wide results and caveats: It was reportedly the case that the classifier diagnosed cytomegalovirus status with high specificity and sensitivity. A later analysis by the authors found several of the most significant clusters apparently linked to common viral pathogens. Several V segments, TRBV6-2 and TRBV6-3 among them, could not be told apart and were dropped.

The TCR was taken from a man aged 40-55 years in good health and CMV-seropositive. The chain employs TRBV12-2 and TRBJ1-2; TRBD1 was called by the table and not checked on the DNA. TRBV12-2 is described as a pseudogene. Sequenced sample: PBMCs. CDR3 loop: CATTGPGGLYGYTF. For the CDR3, the DNA is TGTGCCACGACTGGGCCAGGGGGCCTCTATGGCTACACCTTC.